The 20 T cell receptor beta chains below come from one sample, sequenced in a study of identical twins. From the 5' RACE reads, TCRdb called clonotypes with MiXCR, one entry per CDR3 protein. The sample yields just over 500,000 distinct CDR3 sequences, about 20% seen once. Another study also made use of these data, one on T cells expressing NK-cell markers.

Sequencing input: CD4+ T cells sorted from blood. The receptors were sampled from a woman between 18 and 29 years old in good health.

This clonotype was observed a few times. This chain links TRBV20-1 with TRBJ2-2, with 9 bases fitting TRBD2. The ends lost 3 bases at V and 1 base at J; junction bases unmatched: 6. The germline V gene has CDR1 DFQATT and CDR2 SNEGSKA (reference sequence). The CDR3 has 16 amino acids. CDR3 loop: CSARGRLAVNTGELFF. CDR3 DNA sequence: TGCAGTGCTAGGGGAAGACTAGCGGTGAACACCGGGGAGCTGTTTTTT.

This clonotype was observed a few times. The chain combines TRBV6-1 with TRBJ1-1; D unresolved. This CDR3 is 11 amino acids long. Germline CDR1 is MNHNS and CDR2 is SASEGT. V was trimmed by 8 bases and J by 0 bases, leaving 4 bases between them. CDR3 bases: TGTGCCAGCGGGGTGAACACTGAAGCTTTCTTT. Translating it yields CASGVNTEAFF.

This clonotype came up a few times. The V gene is TRBV6-1, the J gene TRBJ1-3; perhaps TRBD1 as D (6 bases). V was trimmed by 5 bases and J by 2 bases, leaving 10 bases between them. The CDR3 has 14 amino acids. Germline V gene sequence: CDR1 MNHNS, CDR2 SASEGT. The CDR3 sequence is CASSTRDTGNTIYF. The CDR3 coding sequence is TGTGCCAGCAGTACCCGGGACACTGGAAACACCATATATTTT.

This chain links TRBV10-3 with TRBJ2-7; 9 bases are shared with TRBD2. Trimming removed 4 bases from V and 2 bases from J; junction bases left unmatched: 3. The length of the CDR3 is 14 residues. Germline loops: CDR1 ENHRY, CDR2 SYGVKD. CDR3 in DNA: TGTGCCATCAGTGTCGCTAGCGGGACCTACGAGCAGTACTTC. It translates to CAISVASGTYEQYF.

Only a few counts were recorded for this clonotype. This sequence joins TRBV7-2 and TRBJ2-2; 9 nucleotides match TRBD2. This CDR3 comprises 17 residues. CDR1 and CDR2 (germline): SGHTA, FQGNSA. The V segment lost 5 bases and the J segment 0 bases; nucleotides outside the gene matches: 7. The CDR3 spells CASSRTSGLPNTGELFF. CDR3 in DNA: TGTGCCAGCAGCCGTACTAGCGGGTTACCGAACACCGGGGAGCTGTTTTTT.

This clonotype was counted ten times or more. The chain combines TRBV12-3 or TRBV12-4 with TRBJ1-2; D unresolved. CDR3 length: 11 amino acids. Trimming stripped 0 bases from V and 8 bases from J, with 4 bases between. The CDR3 protein is CASSLASGYTF. CDR3 DNA: TGTGCCAGCAGTTTAGCTTCGGGCTACACCTTC.

This clonotype was found many times. The V and J genes are TRBV12-3 or TRBV12-4 and TRBJ1-2; no firm D call. With 6 bases removed from V and 6 bases from J, the gap between germline ends came to 14 bases. The CDR3 has 13 amino acids. CDR3 in amino acids: CASSRPGVNGYTF. CDR3 DNA sequence: TGTGCCAGCAGCCGCCCCGGGGTAAATGGCTACACCTTC.

J is TRBJ1-2 and V is TRBV29-1; D gene ambiguous. Trimming pared 4 bases from V and 3 bases from J, leaving 9 bases between. The CDR3 has 12 amino acids. Germline loops: CDR1 SQVTM, CDR2 ANQGSEA. This CDR3 reads CSVGTDYYGYTF. DNA for the CDR3: TGCAGCGTTGGAACGGATTACTATGGCTACACCTTC.

The DNA for the CDR3 is TGTGCCAGCAGTTCCCGACTAGCGGGAGTTCGTGACAATGAGCAGTTCTTC. This encodes CASSSRLAGVRDNEQFF. The V gene is TRBV6-5, the J gene TRBJ2-1, with 12 bases fitting TRBD2. V shed 4 bases, J shed 5 bases, and the junction held 9 bases outside the gene matches. CDR1 and CDR2 from the germline V gene are MNHEY and SVGAGI. CDR3 length equals 17 residues.

The chain has TRBV20-1 and TRBJ2-5; possibly TRBD1 or TRBD2 for D (5 bases each). V gave up 1 base and J gave up 4 bases, with 13 bases separating them. The CDR3 is made up of 14 amino acids. Germline V gene sequence: CDR1 DFQATT, CDR2 SNEGSKA (reference sequence). CDR3 in amino acids: CSARGLERGETQYF. CDR3 coding DNA: TGCAGTGCTAGAGGACTCGAGAGGGGAGAGACCCAGTACTTC.

This rearrangement joins TRBV2 to TRBJ2-7; 7 bases align to TRBD1. CDR3 length equals 15 residues. CDR1 is SNHLY and CDR2 is FYNNEI in the germline V gene. Germline trimming cut 4 bases from V and 0 bases from J; bases unmatched to any gene: 6. The CDR3 sequence: CASSGDRDNSYEQYF. CDR3 bases: TGTGCCAGCAGTGGAGACAGGGATAACTCCTACGAGCAGTACTTC.

This chain connects TRBV12-3 or TRBV12-4 to TRBJ1-1; D call uncertain. Trimming shortened V by 4 bases and J by 4 bases, and 10 bases separated the two germline ends. The CDR3 loop spans 13 amino acids. The CDR3 DNA sequence: TGTGCCAGCAGTTCGACACCATTCACTGAAGCTTTCTTT. This encodes CASSSTPFTEAFF.

CDR3: CASSLPPGGGETQYF. Written as DNA, the CDR3 is TGTGCCAGCAGCTTGCCCCCAGGAGGTGGGGAGACCCAGTACTTC. The V and J genes are TRBV7-8 and TRBJ2-5; possibly TRBD2 for D (5 bases). Trimming shortened V by 3 bases and J by 5 bases, and 16 bases separated the two germline ends. The germline gives CDR1 SGHVS, CDR2 FQNEAQ. The CDR3 totals 15 residues.

This clonotype has just a few counts. J is TRBJ2-3 and V is TRBV9, with 7 bases fitting TRBD2. The CDR3 consists of 16 residues. Germline-derived CDR1 and CDR2 are SGDLS and YYNGEE. Trimming took 1 base from V and 4 from J; bases not matched to a gene: 9. The CDR3 nucleotides read TGTGCCAGCAGCGTAACCCCGGGAGGTGTCGCAGATACGCAGTATTTT. Its translation: CASSVTPGGVADTQYF.

This clonotype was found a few times. The rearrangement links TRBV10-3 to TRBJ2-1; TRBD2 agrees at 10 bases. J lost 2 bases, V lost 3 bases, and 4 bases had no gene match. This CDR3 comprises 16 residues. Germline values: CDR1 ENHRY, CDR2 SYGVKD. CDR3 nucleotides: TGTGCCATCAGTGACCGGACTAGCGGCCCCTACAATGAGCAGTTCTTC. This sequence encodes CAISDRTSGPYNEQFF.

At least ten counts were recorded for this clonotype. The chain has TRBV5-5 and TRBJ2-1; the D gene is possibly TRBD1 (5 bases). This CDR3 comprises 15 residues. Trimming removed 2 bases from V and 10 bases from J, with 19 bases in between. Germline V gene sequence: CDR1 SGHKS, CDR2 YYEKEE (reference sequence). The CDR3 DNA follows: TGTGCCAGCAGCTTCCCCAGGGTACGCCTTGGGGAGCAGTTCTTC. Its protein is CASSFPRVRLGEQFF.

V is TRBV10-3 and J is TRBJ2-3; D may be TRBD2 (5 bases). This CDR3 spans 13 amino acids. Germline V gene sequence: CDR1 ENHRY, CDR2 SYGVKD. Trimming took off 7 bases at V and 0 bases at J, with 8 bases between the two ends. The chain's CDR3 is CAINPGSTDTQYF. CDR3 nucleotides: TGTGCCATCAATCCGGGGAGCACAGATACGCAGTATTTT.

CDR3 bases: TGTGCCAGCAGCCGGATGGGGGAGCCCCAGCATTTT. Encoded protein: CASSRMGEPQHF. The chain is built from TRBV6-5 and TRBJ1-5; a possible D gene is TRBD1 (5 bases). V lost 6 bases and J 8 bases, leaving 11 bases between the germline ends. Germline V gene sequence: CDR1 MNHEY, CDR2 SVGAGI. The CDR3 contains 12 residues.

This clonotype was counted only a few times. The CDR3 here is CASSPRATGNYGYTF. For the CDR3, the DNA is TGTGCCAGCAGTCCTCGGGCAACCGGAAACTATGGCTACACCTTC. This chain joins TRBV12-3 or TRBV12-4 and TRBJ1-2; D uncertain. The CDR3 covers 15 residues. V gave up 5 bases and J gave up 2 bases, with 15 bases separating them.

V gene TRBV6-1 combines with J gene TRBJ2-7; D may be TRBD1 (7 bases). Germline V gene lookup returns CDR1 MNHNS and CDR2 SASEGT. Trimming pared 6 bases from V and 3 bases from J, leaving 21 bases between. The CDR3 consists of 16 residues. The DNA of the CDR3 is TGTGCCAGCAGGGACGGAGGGTCGGGACAGTACTACGAGCAGTACTTC. Translating it yields CASRDGGSGQYYEQYF.